The 20 T cell receptor beta chains below all came from one sample that was sequenced in a study of cytomegalovirus exposure and HLA in healthy donors. Primers included in the PCR were 60 Vbeta and 13 Jbeta primers. Assay: immunoSEQ multiplex PCR; the TCRdb copy retains only in-frame clones and omits some. The profile shows approximately 130,000 clones, 75% to 85% of them singletons. Sequenced sample: PBMCs. The receptor source for this set is a woman aged 45-65 years in good health and CMV-seropositive.

The J gene is TRBJ2-7, the V gene TRBV27, with 7 bases identical to TRBD1. Per the germline V gene, CDR1 is MNHEY and CDR2 is SMNVEV (reference sequence). The CDR3 is 15 amino acids. Trimming at V came to 2 bases and at J to 0 bases, leaving 4 bases not matched to a gene. The CDR3 nucleotides read TGTGCCAGCAGTTTAGTACAGGGGTTCTCCTACGAGCAGTACTTC. This translates into CASSLVQGFSYEQYF.

This chain connects TRBV4-1 to TRBJ2-1; TRBD1 might be the D (5 bases). Germline CDR1 and CDR2: MGHRA and YSYEKL. The CDR3 runs 13 residues. Trimming removed 6 bases from V and 2 bases from J, with 8 bases in between. This chain's CDR3 is CASRSGPYNEQFF. Here the CDR3 DNA reads TGCGCCAGCAGGTCAGGGCCCTACAATGAGCAGTTCTTC.

The chain carries TRBV19 and TRBJ2-1, with a weak D call TRBD2 (6 bases). Deletions cut 5 bases from V and 8 bases from J, with 16 bases between. The CDR3 consists of 14 residues. Germline V gives CDR1 LNHDA, CDR2 SQIVND (reference sequence). This CDR3 is CASSYRQAGYEQFF. CDR3 bases: TGTGCCAGTAGTTACCGTCAAGCGGGCTATGAGCAGTTCTTC.

The chain has TRBV9 and TRBJ2-7; 9 positions match TRBD1. CDR3 length: 15 amino acids. Germline V gene data show CDR1 as SGDLS and CDR2 as YYNGEE. After removal of 4 bases from V and 5 bases from J, the junction contained 10 bases not matched to a gene. This CDR3 is CASSPSRDRDHEQYF. CDR3 nucleotides: TGTGCCAGCAGCCCCTCAAGGGACAGGGACCACGAGCAGTACTTC.

This chain connects TRBV7-2 to TRBJ2-1; 9 nucleotides align to TRBD1. Per the germline V gene, CDR1 is SGHTA and CDR2 is FQGNSA. The CDR3 has 16 amino acids. Trimming took 3 bases from V and 8 from J; bases not matched to a gene: 11. The CDR3 DNA sequence: TGTGCCAGCAGCTTCGTCCCGGGACAGGGAACGGATGAGCAGTTCTTC. As protein: CASSFVPGQGTDEQFF. The full variable domain, in which reference TRBV7-2 and TRBJ2-1 provide the parts outside the CDR3, is GAGVSQSPSNKVTEKGKDVELRCDPISGHTALYWYRQSLGQGLEFLIYFQGNSAPDKSGLPSDRFSAERTGGSVSTLTIQRTQQEDSAVYLCASSFVPGQGTDEQFFGPGTRLTVL.

This clone was seen a few times. This sequence joins TRBV11-2 and TRBJ2-7; 12 positions match TRBD1. The CDR3 contains 18 residues. Unmatched junction bases numbered 16, after V lost 7 bases and J lost 3 bases. The germline CDR1 and CDR2 sequences are SGHAT and FQNNGV. The DNA for the CDR3 is TGTGCCAGCACCTCCCCCGGGACAGGGGGCGGTCGGCTCTACGAGCAGTACTTC. The encoded protein is CASTSPGTGGGRLYEQYF. The whole variable domain, filled in from reference TRBV11-2 and TRBJ2-7, reads EAGVAQSPRYKIIEKRQSVAFWCNPISGHATLYWYQQILGQGPKLLIQFQNNGVVDDSQLPKDRFSAERLKGVDSTLKIQPAKLEDSAVYLCASTSPGTGGGRLYEQYFGPGTRLTVT.

V and J are TRBV7-8 and TRBJ1-2, with a possible D match to TRBD1 (6 bases). Trimming removed 5 bases at V and 6 bases at J, with 13 bases between. The CDR3 consists of 13 residues. Germline loops: CDR1 SGHVS, CDR2 FQNEAQ. This CDR3 is CASSLINRDGYTF. The CDR3, as DNA: TGTGCCAGCAGCCTTATAAACAGGGATGGCTACACCTTC.

The chain joins TRBV30 to TRBJ1-1; D is perhaps TRBD1 (6 bases). From germline, CDR1 is GTSNPN and CDR2 SVGIG (reference sequence). Trimming shortened V by 2 bases and J by 8 bases, and 6 bases separated the two germline ends. The CDR3 extends over 10 amino acids. The CDR3 nucleotides are TGTGCCTGGAGTACAGGGGAAGCTTTCTTT. It specifies CAWSTGEAFF. The complete variable domain, with remaining parts taken from reference TRBV30 and TRBJ1-1, reads SQTIHQWPATLVQPVGSPLSLECTVEGTSNPNLYWYRQAAGRGLQLLFYSVGIGQISSEVPQNLSASRPQDRQFILSSKKLLLSDSGFYLCAWSTGEAFFGQGTRLTVV.

This clone has a single count. V is TRBV7-8 and J is TRBJ1-2, with 7 nucleotides matching TRBD1. Germline values: CDR1 SGHVS, CDR2 FQNEAQ. The CDR3 has 16 amino acids. V dropped 4 bases and J dropped 5; count of bases not matched to a gene: 13. CDR3 bases: TGTGCCAGCAGCTCAGGGGGTAGACAGGTTTGGTATGGCTACACCTTC. Protein sequence: CASSSGGRQVWYGYTF.

This clone showed up just a few times. The V call is TRBV28, the J call TRBJ1-2; D call uncertain. CDR3 length equals 11 residues. Germline V CDR1 and CDR2: MDHEN, SYDVKM. CDR3 sequence (DNA): TGTGTTGTAGGAGCTCTCTATGGCTACACCTTC. Translated: CVVGALYGYTF.

As for this clone: The sample has other DNA sequences that encode this CDR3 too. The V gene is TRBV5-1, the J gene TRBJ2-2; D remains ambiguous. V was clipped by 0 bases and J by 0 bases, with 6 bases between them. The CDR3 consists of 15 residues. Germline lookup yields CDR1 SGHRS and CDR2 YFSETQ. Here the CDR3 DNA reads TGCGCCAGCAGCTTGGGGCTTGCGAACACCGGGGAGCTGTTTTTT. As protein: CASSLGLANTGELFF.

This clone showed up just a few times. This chain links TRBV18 with TRBJ2-2; possibly TRBD2 for D (7 bases). Trimming cost V 3 bases and J 5 bases, with 13 bases left between them. The CDR3 is 15 amino acids. Germline lookup yields CDR1 KGHSH and CDR2 LQKENI. CDR3 sequence (DNA): TGTGCCAGCTCACCGGGGGGGGCCAGGACCGGGGAGCTGTTTTTT. It yields the protein CASSPGGARTGELFF.

The chain has TRBV7-2 and TRBJ1-2; 7 nucleotides match TRBD1. The CDR3 length is 12 residues. Unmatched junction bases numbered 7, after V lost 6 bases and J lost 9 bases. CDR1 and CDR2 from the germline V gene are SGHTA and FQGNSA. The DNA for the CDR3 is TGTGCCAGCAGTTCCGACAGGGAAAGCTACACCTTC. Its protein is CASSSDRESYTF.

DNA of the CDR3: TGTGCCAGCACGTTGGGGAGCGTATTGTATGGCTACACCTTC. As protein: CASTLGSVLYGYTF. The chain recombines TRBV2 with TRBJ1-2; unclear D gene. The CDR3 has 14 amino acids. With 7 bases removed from V and 5 bases from J, the gap between germline ends came to 17 bases. Germline loops: CDR1 SNHLY, CDR2 FYNNEI. The full variable domain, rest sourced from reference TRBV2 and TRBJ1-2, is EPEVTQTPSHQVTQMGQEVILRCVPISNHLYFYWYRQILGQKVEFLVSFYNNEISEKSEIFDDQFSVERPDGSNFTLKIRSTKLEDSAMYFCASTLGSVLYGYTFGSGTRLTVV.

V is TRBV2 and J is TRBJ1-1; D possibly corresponds to TRBD1 (6 bases). The V gene lost 4 bases and the J gene lost 0 bases, with 15 bases spanning the gap. Germline V gene sequence: CDR1 SNHLY, CDR2 FYNNEI. The CDR3 contains 16 residues. The CDR3 sequence: CASSVPGGVMNTEAFF. In DNA, the CDR3 is TGTGCCAGCAGTGTCCCGGGGGGCGTAATGAACACTGAAGCTTTCTTT. Based on the CDR3 plus reference TRBV2 and TRBJ1-1, the full variable domain is EPEVTQTPSHQVTQMGQEVILRCVPISNHLYFYWYRQILGQKVEFLVSFYNNEISEKSEIFDDQFSVERPDGSNFTLKIRSTKLEDSAMYFCASSVPGGVMNTEAFFGQGTRLTVV.

The chain uses TRBV5-1 and TRBJ1-1, with TRBD1 identical over 7 bases. The ends lost 8 bases at V and 6 bases at J; junction bases unmatched: 19. CDR3 size: 16 residues. Germline V gene sequence: CDR1 SGHRS, CDR2 YFSETQ. CDR3 sequence (DNA): TGCGCCAGTACCCAGGACAGGCGGGGTTCGGCGTCTGAAGCTTTCTTT. It encodes CASTQDRRGSASEAFF.

CDR3 DNA sequence: TGTGCCAGCAGTTTTCGACAGGGGCGCGGCTACACCTTC. Translation: CASSFRQGRGYTF. This chain connects TRBV28 to TRBJ1-2; 8 bases line up with TRBD1. The ends lost 3 bases at V and 8 bases at J; junction bases unmatched: 5. This CDR3 region has 13 residues. CDR1 is MDHEN, CDR2 SYDVKM, per germline.

V and J are TRBV2 and TRBJ1-1; D remains ambiguous. Germline CDR1 and CDR2: SNHLY and FYNNEI. This CDR3 is built from 13 residues. The germline V and J ends were trimmed by 3 bases and 4 bases, with 9 bases remaining between them. This CDR3 reads CASSDEGSTEAFF. In DNA, the CDR3 is TGTGCCAGCAGTGACGAGGGTAGCACTGAAGCTTTCTTT.

The V and J genes are TRBV5-5 and TRBJ1-5, with 7 bases aligning to TRBD1. Germline values: CDR1 SGHKS, CDR2 YYEKEE (reference sequence). The CDR3 covers 13 residues. V lost 4 bases and J lost 6; bases outside the gene matches: 4. CDR3 sequence (DNA): TGTGCCAGCAGCGCACAGGGGTCTCAGCCCCAGCATTTT. Its protein product is CASSAQGSQPQHF.

This chain joins TRBV6-6 and TRBJ1-2; 9 positions agree with TRBD1. This CDR3 is 15 amino acids long. Germline V gene sequence: CDR1 MNHNY, CDR2 SVGAGI (reference sequence). V shed 5 bases and J 9 bases; nucleotides not matched to a gene: 13. The chain's CDR3 is CASSAPGQGRGSYTF. CDR3 nucleotide sequence: TGTGCCAGCAGTGCCCCGGGACAGGGTCGCGGAAGCTACACCTTC.